One and the same sample provided the 27 T cell receptor beta chains below, sequenced in a study of T cells in localized non-small cell lung cancer. Data came from immunoSEQ multiplex PCR; TCRdb stores just in-frame clones and leaves some out. The sample includes roughly 13,000 clones, approximately 90% of them seen just once. The material sequenced was peripheral blood mononuclear cells, taken before any cancer treatment. All receptors come from a man aged 40 to 70 with stage III lung adenocarcinoma.

This clone occurred a few times. The rearrangement joins TRBV27 to TRBJ2-3; no clear D. In germline, CDR1 is MNHEY, CDR2 SMNVEV (reference sequence). CDR3 size: 16 residues. Trimming took 2 bases from V and 0 from J, leaving 12 bases between them. CDR3 DNA: TGTGCCAGCAGTTTAATGGTCCCCCCAAGCACAGATACGCAGTATTTT. Translated: CASSLMVPPSTDTQYF.

This clone was recorded only once. J is TRBJ1-5 and V is TRBV7-2; perhaps TRBD1 as D (5 bases). The CDR3 covers 18 residues. The V end lost 1 base, the J end lost 0 bases, and 16 bases lay between the germline ends. CDR1 and CDR2 (germline): SGHTA, FQGNSA. The DNA for the CDR3 is TGTGCCAGCAGCTTAGTCGGGGGGGGTATGAATAGCAATCAGCCCCAGCATTTT. Encoded protein: CASSLVGGGMNSNQPQHF.

The chain employs TRBV7-9 and TRBJ2-7; 10 nucleotides agree with TRBD2. Per germline, CDR1 SEHNR and CDR2 FQNEAQ (reference sequence). V shed 5 bases, J shed 1 base, and the junction held 8 bases outside the gene matches. The CDR3 has 16 amino acids. Here the CDR3 reads CASSTPGTSASYEQYF. CDR3 DNA sequence: TGTGCCAGCAGCACCCCCGGGACTAGCGCTTCCTACGAGCAGTACTTC. Based on the CDR3 plus reference TRBV7-9 and TRBJ2-7, the full variable domain is DTGVSQNPRHKITKRGQNVTFRCDPISEHNRLYWYRQTLGQGPEFLTYFQNEAQLEKSRLLSDRFSAERPKGSFSTLEIQRTEQGDSAMYLCASSTPGTSASYEQYFGPGTRLTVT.

The rearrangement uses TRBV9 and TRBJ2-7; 8 bases line up with TRBD2. Germline CDR1 and CDR2: SGDLS and YYNGEE. The V gene end was trimmed by 0 bases and the J gene end by 7 bases; junction bases not matched to a gene: 12. This CDR3 region has 16 residues. The CDR3, as DNA: TGTGCCAGCAGCGTAGGGCCGGGACTAGGGGTTCGGGAGCAGTACTTC. The encoded protein is CASSVGPGLGVREQYF.

The chain joins TRBV7-9 to TRBJ2-2; D is undetermined. Trimming took off 5 bases at V and 7 bases at J, with 11 bases between the two ends. The CDR3 contains 13 residues. Germline CDR1 is SEHNR and CDR2 is FQNEAQ (reference sequence). The CDR3 bases are TGTGCCAGCAGCATACCCAAGGGCGGGGAGCTGTTTTTT. Amino acid sequence: CASSIPKGGELFF.

V and J are TRBV27 and TRBJ2-3; a possible D gene is TRBD2 (6 bases). CDR3 length equals 15 residues. CDR1 is MNHEY, CDR2 SMNVEV, per germline (reference sequence). Trimming pared 6 bases from V and 0 bases from J, leaving 13 bases between. CDR3 DNA sequence: TGTGCCAGCAGCCTAGGTAGCGGTAGCACAGATACGCAGTATTTT. Its protein is CASSLGSGSTDTQYF.

The chain carries TRBV5-1 and TRBJ2-1, with TRBD2 identical over 8 bases. Germline-derived CDR1 and CDR2 are SGHRS and YFSETQ. J gave up 9 bases and V 4 bases, and 3 bases lay outside the gene matches. CDR3 length: 12 amino acids. The CDR3 protein is CASSGLAGEQFF. CDR3 DNA: TGCGCCAGCAGCGGACTAGCTGGTGAGCAGTTCTTC.

This rearrangement joins TRBV2 to TRBJ1-1; unclear D gene. The V end lost 7 bases, the J end lost 0 bases, and 9 bases lay between the germline ends. The CDR3 loop spans 13 amino acids. Per germline, CDR1 SNHLY and CDR2 FYNNEI. CDR3 sequence: CASTRTLNTEAFF. The CDR3 DNA follows: TGTGCCAGCACCCGGACTCTGAACACTGAAGCTTTCTTT.

CDR3 DNA: TGTGCCAGCAGTGAAGCAGGGGGCGCAGATACGCAGTATTTT. This codes for CASSEAGGADTQYF. The chain joins TRBV6-1 to TRBJ2-3; 7 bases map to TRBD1. This CDR3 has 14 amino acids. Germline values: CDR1 MNHNS, CDR2 SASEGT. The V gene end was trimmed by 0 bases and the J gene end by 4 bases; junction bases not matched to a gene: 1.

V usage is TRBV5-5 and J usage is TRBJ2-1; TRBD1 agrees at 8 bases. Germline-derived CDR1 and CDR2 are SGHKS and YYEKEE (reference sequence). V gave up 0 bases and J gave up 9 bases; unmatched junction bases: 5. The CDR3 covers 14 residues. The CDR3 coding sequence is TGTGCCAGCAGCTTGGGGACAGGGATGGGTGAGCAGTTCTTC. Translation: CASSLGTGMGEQFF.

There are a few counts of this clone. CDR3 in DNA: TGTGCCAGCAGTTATACAGGTCCCTACGAGCAGTACTTC. Translated, it gives CASSYTGPYEQYF. This chain uses TRBV27 with TRBJ2-7, with D possibly TRBD1 on 5 matching bases. CDR1 and CDR2 (germline): MNHEY, SMNVEV (reference sequence). The CDR3 extends over 13 amino acids. V was shortened by 4 bases and J by 2 bases, with 9 bases between the two germline ends.

V and J are TRBV4-2 and TRBJ1-4; 7 bases match TRBD1. CDR3 size: 13 residues. Per germline, CDR1 LGHNA and CDR2 YNFKEQ. V shed 6 bases and J 8 bases; nucleotides not matched to a gene: 6. Written as DNA, the CDR3 is TGTGCCAGCAGGGGGACAGCTTCGGAAAAACTGTTTTTT. Amino acids: CASRGTASEKLFF.

The chain uses TRBV7-9 and TRBJ2-2, with TRBD1 matching 10 bases. CDR3 length: 16 residues. V lost 5 bases to trimming and J lost 4 bases; unmatched junction nucleotides: 7. Germline V gene data show CDR1 as SEHNR and CDR2 as FQNEAQ (reference sequence). CDR3 DNA sequence: TGTGCCAGCAGCCGACAGGGGGCGCAAGGCACCGGGGAGCTGTTTTTT. As protein: CASSRQGAQGTGELFF.

The chain combines TRBV18 with TRBJ2-4; TRBD1 matches at 9 bases. V was pared by 6 bases and J by 15 bases, with 6 bases of the junction left unmatched. The CDR3 is 11 residues long. Germline CDR1 reads KGHSH; CDR2 reads LQKENI. In nucleotides, the CDR3 is TGTGCCAGCTCCGACCCACAGGGGGCGTACTTC. Protein product: CASSDPQGAYF.

The chain uses TRBV27 and TRBJ2-4, with TRBD2 identical over 8 bases. V lost 6 bases, J lost 8 bases, and 12 bases stayed unmatched. Germline loops: CDR1 MNHEY, CDR2 SMNVEV (reference sequence). This CDR3 region has 15 residues. CDR3 bases: TGTGCCAGCAGCCCGTGGGGAGCGGGAGAGGACATTCAGTACTTC. Protein: CASSPWGAGEDIQYF.

The CDR3 here is CASSQSRLAGVKYEQYF. CDR3 sequence (DNA): TGCGCCAGCAGCCAATCAAGACTAGCGGGAGTCAAGTACGAGCAGTACTTC. The chain employs TRBV4-1 and TRBJ2-7; 12 nucleotides match TRBD2. Germline CDR1 reads MGHRA; CDR2 reads YSYEKL. The CDR3 runs 17 residues. The V and J ends lost 2 bases and 4 bases, in that order; junction bases with no gene match: 9.

The chain's CDR3 is CASSSGQGRENTEAFF. CDR3 sequence (DNA): TGTGCCAGTTCTAGCGGACAGGGACGTGAAAACACTGAAGCTTTCTTT. The chain combines TRBV6-6 with TRBJ1-1; 8 bases are shared with TRBD1. Germline CDR1 is MNHNY and CDR2 is SVGAGI (reference sequence). This CDR3 contains 16 residues. Trimming took 9 bases from V and 2 from J; bases not matched to a gene: 14.

The V gene is TRBV14, the J gene TRBJ2-7, with TRBD1 matching 9 bases. V dropped 1 base and J dropped 6; count of bases not matched to a gene: 4. There are 14 residues in the CDR3. Germline CDR1 reads SGHDN; CDR2 reads FVKESK. CDR3 amino acids: CASSQVGTGREQYF. As DNA, the CDR3 is TGTGCCAGCAGCCAAGTTGGGACAGGGCGCGAGCAGTACTTC. The whole variable domain, remainder taken from reference TRBV14 and TRBJ2-7, is EAGVTQFPSHSVIEKGQTVTLRCDPISGHDNLYWYRRVMGKEIKFLLHFVKESKQDESGMPNNRFLAERTGGTYSTLKVQPAELEDSGVYFCASSQVGTGREQYFGPGTRLTVT.

This clone occurred a few times. A junction boundary mismatches the germline segment, possibly from a read error. V and J are TRBV10-3 and TRBJ2-5; 9 bases match TRBD1. CDR3 length: 14 amino acids. Germline V gene lookup returns CDR1 ENHRY and CDR2 SYGVKD. The CDR3 coding sequence is TGTGCCATCAAAAGGACAGGGGACCAAGAAACCCAGTACTTC. Encoded protein: CAIKRTGDQETQYF.

This chain joins TRBV7-9 and TRBJ1-4, with D unclear. The CDR3 sequence is 14 residues long. Trimming left V 3 bases short and J 7 bases short, with 12 bases between. CDR1 SEHNR and CDR2 FQNEAQ come from the germline V gene (reference sequence). The CDR3 bases are TGTGCCAGCAGCTTTCGAGACCCAGGTGAAAAACTGTTTTTT. Residues: CASSFRDPGEKLFF.

CDR3 DNA: TGCAGTGCAAATACGGGGTACGAGCAGTACTTC. Residues: CSANTGYEQYF. The J gene is TRBJ2-7, the V gene TRBV20-1, with a tentative D call TRBD2 (5 bases). Germline CDR1 reads DFQATT; CDR2 reads SNEGSKA (reference sequence). V was clipped by 6 bases and J by 4 bases, with 10 bases between them. This CDR3 comprises 11 residues.

The V call is TRBV4-1, the J call TRBJ1-4; unclear D gene. Germline V gives CDR1 MGHRA, CDR2 YSYEKL. This CDR3 is built from 16 residues. Trimming shortened V by 6 bases and J by 8 bases, and 22 bases separated the two germline ends. CDR3 coding DNA: TGCGCCAGCAGGAACGTAGGACGGGCCCATTCGGAAAAACTGTTTTTT. It yields the protein CASRNVGRAHSEKLFF.

The chain carries TRBV29-1 and TRBJ1-2; D possibly corresponds to TRBD1 (5 bases). Germline-derived CDR1 and CDR2 are SQVTM and ANQGSEA. The V and J ends lost 4 bases and 2 bases respectively, with 17 bases between them. The CDR3 has 15 residues. The CDR3: CSVGEGPLSNYGYTF. CDR3 in DNA: TGCAGCGTTGGAGAGGGACCCCTCTCGAACTATGGCTACACCTTC.

This sequence joins TRBV7-5 and TRBJ1-3; the table's D call TRBD1 went unverified against the DNA. TRBV7-5 is classified as a pseudogene. The CDR3 totals 15 residues. The CDR3 here is CVRSLSGGPGNTIYF. CDR3 sequence (DNA): TGTGTCAGAAGCTTATCAGGGGGTCCTGGAAACACCATATATTTT.

This rearrangement joins TRBV28 to TRBJ2-1; no definite D call. The CDR3 sequence is 12 residues long. CDR1 is MDHEN and CDR2 is SYDVKM in the germline V gene. Trimming removed 6 bases from V and 5 bases from J, with 8 bases in between. This chain's CDR3 is CASRTVNNEQFF. CDR3 sequence (DNA): TGTGCCAGCAGAACCGTTAACAATGAGCAGTTCTTC.

The chain recombines TRBV13 with TRBJ2-3, with a tentative D call TRBD2 (5 bases). CDR1 and CDR2 from the germline V gene are PRHDT and FYEKMQ (reference sequence). The CDR3 consists of 12 residues. V was trimmed by 5 bases and J by 5 bases, leaving 8 bases between them. The CDR3 DNA follows: TGTGCCAGCAGCCCCCGGGGAGATACGCAGTATTTT. Its protein product is CASSPRGDTQYF.

The chain joins TRBV7-7 to TRBJ2-3, with D possibly being TRBD1 (6 bases). The germline gives CDR1 SSHAT, CDR2 FNYEAQ (reference sequence). CDR3 length equals 13 residues. The V end was cut by 5 bases, the J end by 5 bases, with 11 bases between. CDR3 amino acids: CASSLLRGDTQYF. Here the CDR3 DNA reads TGTGCCAGCAGCCTCCTCAGGGGAGATACGCAGTATTTT. The complete variable domain, with remaining parts taken from reference TRBV7-7 and TRBJ2-3, reads GAGVSQSPRYKVTKRGQDVTLRCDPISSHATLYWYQQALGQGPEFLTYFNYEAQPDKSGLPSDRFSAERPEGSISTLTIQRTEQRDSAMYRCASSLLRGDTQYFGPGTRLTVL.